This T cell receptor beta chain stems from a study of cytomegalovirus exposure and HLA in healthy donors. Overall study results and limits: Most of the TCR beta V segments (in an earlier analysis) were productive either about 87% or about 30% of the time. In a later analysis, HLA-associated TCR beta chains were more clonally expanded than equally common others.

Germline CDR1 is SGHTA and CDR2 is FQGTGA. The trim removed 5 bases at V and 1 base at J, leaving 3 bases unmatched. The CDR3 is 14 amino acids. In the case of this clone: No antigen is known for it.

13 Jbeta primers and 60 Vbeta primers were used for the PCR. As processed by the authors: Counted up in a later analysis, unique TCR beta chains came to approximately 83 million, with around 9.9 million shared. Clones were read by immunoSEQ multiplex PCR, and TCRdb kept only the in-frame ones, dropping some. V and J calls and clone size follow that table, whereas D and trimming were derived from the DNA. The table lists over 100,000 clones, more than 65% of them singletons, with 0.85% to 0.9% in the top ten. The rearrangement links TRBV7-3 to TRBJ1-1; TRBD1 aligns across 8 bases. Sequencing input: PBMCs. The sequence derives from a woman younger than 45 in good health and CMV-seronegative. Written as DNA, the CDR3 is TGTGCCAGCAGCCACAGGGGGGCGAACACTGAAGCTTTCTTT. Amino acid sequence: CASSHRGANTEAFF.